Shown below are 18 T cell receptor beta chains from a single sample sequenced in a study of CXCR3-negative and CXCR3-positive naive CD8 T cells. Findings and caveats of the study: Hydrophobicity was higher for TRB CDR3s found in CXCR3-positive naive cells than in CXCR3-negative naive cells.

Carrying UMI labels, the TRB cDNA libraries were prepared through 5' RACE. TCRdb derives one entry per CDR3 protein from the 5' RACE reads, leaving out DNA. The sample has over 55,000 distinct CDR3 sequences. No antigen has been identified for these receptors. Sequenced material: naive CXCR3+ CD8+ T cells from blood. Described subset: CD45RO-CCR7+CD27+CD95- naive CD8+ T cells expressing CXCR3 (TNR3+). These receptors originate from a human donor in good health. Some clones in this sample may be carry-over from other donors' samples.

This rearrangement joins TRBV20-1 to TRBJ1-2; TCRdb returns TRBD1, unconfirmable since there is no DNA. The CDR3 length is 13 residues. Germline-derived CDR1 and CDR2 are DFQATT and SNEGSKA (reference sequence). Here the CDR3 reads CSALDRVGYGYTF.

V usage is TRBV27 and J usage is TRBJ1-1. Per the germline V gene, CDR1 is MNHEY and CDR2 is SMNVEV (reference sequence). The length of the CDR3 is 15 residues. CDR3: CASSSGLLGRTEAFF.

This sequence joins TRBV29-1 and TRBJ1-1. Germline values: CDR1 SQVTM, CDR2 ANQGSEA. The CDR3 contains 12 residues. The CDR3 spells CSVDTVNTEALF.

The chain employs TRBV29-1 and TRBJ1-2; TCRdb selects TRBD1, and the lack of DNA leaves this call unchecked. The CDR3 has 13 residues. Germline V CDR1 and CDR2: SQVTM, ANQGSEA. CDR3 in amino acids: CSVEWPQGYGYTF.

This chain joins TRBV7-9 and TRBJ2-7; the D call from TCRdb, TRBD1, cannot be confirmed without DNA. Germline V lookup: CDR1 SEHNR, CDR2 FQNEAQ (reference sequence). The CDR3 extends over 16 amino acids. CDR3 amino acids: CASSAPGTGRTYEQYF. Full variable domain (outside the CDR3, taken from reference TRBV7-9 and TRBJ2-7): DTGVSQNPRHKITKRGQNVTFRCDPISEHNRLYWYRQTLGQGPEFLTYFQNEAQLEKSRLLSDRFSAERPKGSFSTLEIQRTEQGDSAMYLCASSAPGTGRTYEQYFGPGTRLTVT.

The chain links TRBV7-9 to TRBJ2-7. CDR1 and CDR2 from the germline V gene are SEHNR and FQNEAQ (reference sequence). The CDR3 loop spans 12 amino acids. CDR3 loop: CASSLTFYEQYF.

V and J are TRBV5-1 and TRBJ1-1; TCRdb outputs TRBD1, but without DNA this stays unchecked. Looked up from germline, CDR1 is SGHRS and CDR2 is YFSETQ. This CDR3 has 14 residues. The CDR3 is CASTQTGWNTEAFF.

The rearrangement links TRBV4-1 to TRBJ2-2; TCRdb's assignment of TRBD2 cannot be checked, as there is no DNA. The CDR3 extends over 16 amino acids. Germline V gives CDR1 MGHRA, CDR2 YSYEKL. Here the CDR3 reads CASSQDKALVSGELFF.

CDR3 region: CASSYATFGGINYGYTF. This chain links TRBV7-8 with TRBJ1-2; the TCRdb call, TRBD1, lacks DNA for checking. CDR3 length: 17 residues. CDR1 is SGHVS and CDR2 is FQNEAQ in the germline V gene.

The chain is built from TRBV12-3 or TRBV12-4 and TRBJ1-5; the TRBD1 assignment by TCRdb is unverifiable without DNA. The CDR3 is 14 amino acids. CDR3 sequence: CASSLRGSNQPQHF.

The chain is built from TRBV7-7 and TRBJ2-7; TCRdb returns TRBD1, unconfirmable since there is no DNA. CDR3 length: 15 amino acids. Per germline, CDR1 SSHAT and CDR2 FNYEAQ (reference sequence). This CDR3 is CASSLARGPAYEQYF.

This chain uses TRBV29-1 with TRBJ2-1; TCRdb's D call of TRBD2 is untestable without DNA. From germline, CDR1 is SQVTM and CDR2 ANQGSEA. The CDR3 runs to 13 residues. The CDR3 loop reads CSVPLADYNEQFF.

The V gene is TRBV28, the J gene TRBJ1-1. This CDR3 region has 11 residues. Germline V CDR1 and CDR2: MDHEN, SYDVKM. Here the CDR3 reads CASSWETEAFF.

V is TRBV18 and J is TRBJ2-5; lacking DNA, the TRBD1 call made by TCRdb goes unchecked. CDR1 is KGHSH and CDR2 is LQKENI in the germline V gene. CDR3 size: 13 residues. CDR3 sequence: CASSRQGWETQYF.

This rearrangement joins TRBV9 to TRBJ2-6. The V gene's germline CDR1 is SGDLS and CDR2 YYNGEE. The CDR3 length is 15 residues. The CDR3 sequence is CASSALSSGANVLTF.

The CDR3 sequence: CASSQGLGETQYF. This rearrangement joins TRBV4-3 to TRBJ2-5. CDR3 size: 13 residues. Germline V gene data show CDR1 as LGHNA and CDR2 as YSLEER.

The gene calls are TRBV28 and TRBJ2-7; TCRdb's D call, TRBD1, is unchecked because there is no DNA. Germline V gene lookup returns CDR1 MDHEN and CDR2 SYDVKM. This CDR3 is built from 15 residues. CDR3 sequence reads: CASSTSLGGAYEQYF.

The rearrangement joins TRBV29-1 to TRBJ2-1; TCRdb returns TRBD1, unconfirmable since there is no DNA. CDR1 is SQVTM, CDR2 ANQGSEA, per germline. This CDR3 is 11 amino acids long. CDR3 amino acids: CSARPDNEQFF.